A selection of T cell receptor beta chains follows, all from one sample in a study of shared clonotypes between healthy human individuals. This table comes from immunoSEQ multiplex PCR, and its TCRdb copy is limited to in-frame clones, with some not included. The sample lists over 850,000 clones, about four fifths seen once, with under 0.8% in the top ten. The sequenced sample consisted of memory CD4+ T cells from PBMCs. These receptors were collected from a man between 18 and 29 years old in good health. Some clones in this sample may be carry-over from other donors' samples. The CDR3 runs from the conserved cysteine through the conserved F or W. D genes are given only for firm matches. Size is stated for part of the rows, as once, few or many counts, or as a class when the clone is expanded.

>-|TRBV5-4|TRBJ2-2|TRBD2
TGTGCCAGCAGCTTGTTACGCGGGAGTGATTACACCGGGGAGCTGTTTTTT
CASSLLRGSDYTGELFF
>-|TRBV2|TRBJ1-4|TRBD1
TGTGCCAGCAGTGCAGGGGGGCCCACGAAACTGTTTTTT
CASSAGGPTKLFF
>-|TRBV5-4|TRBJ2-5|-
TGTGCCAGCAGCTTGTCACGAGTTGAGACCCAGTACTTC
CASSLSRVETQYF
>-|TRBV28|TRBJ1-5|-
TGTGCCAGCAGTCTTAGGTTGTCCCAGCATTTT
CASSLRLSQHF
>many|TRBV5-1|TRBJ1-5|TRBD1
TGCGCCAGCAGCTTGGGCGGGACAGGGGGGAATCAGCCCCAGCATTTT
CASSLGGTGGNQPQHF
>-|TRBV18|TRBJ1-1|-
TGTGCCAGCTCACCGCTTTTAGGCCCGGACACTGAAGCTTTCTTT
CASSPLLGPDTEAFF
>-|TRBV28|TRBJ2-7|TRBD1
TGTGCCAGCAGTGCTATACTCGACAGGGTTCCCTACGAGCAGTACTTC
CASSAILDRVPYEQYF
>-|TRBV28|TRBJ2-4|-
TGTGCCAGCAGTCCCTTCGCAAGGGAGCAAGGGAACATTCAGTACTTC
CASSPFAREQGNIQYF
>-|TRBV5-1|TRBJ2-2|-
TGCGCCAGCAGCTTGGGCGGGGACCCCGTCTGGGAGCTGTTTTTT
CASSLGGDPVWELFF
>-|TRBV28|TRBJ2-7|TRBD2
TGTGCCAGCAGGGGAGGGATCGATTACGAGCAGTACTTC
CASRGGIDYEQYF
>few|TRBV29-1|TRBJ1-5|TRBD1
TGCAGCGCCCGGACAGGATTCGATCAGCCCCAGCATTTT
CSARTGFDQPQHF
>few|TRBV28|TRBJ1-1|-
TGTGCCAGCAGGTCGGTGAACAGGGAAGCTTTCTTT
CASRSVNREAFF
>-|TRBV6-5|TRBJ1-4|TRBD1
TGTGCCAGCAGGGACAGGGGGCGGGAAAAACTGTTTTTT
CASRDRGREKLFF
>once|TRBV29-1|TRBJ2-3|-
TGCAGCGTTGATGGGCCAGGGACAGATACGCAGTATTTT
CSVDGPGTDTQYF
>-|TRBV7-2|TRBJ2-6|TRBD1
TGTGCCAGCAGCTGGACAGGGACTTACTCTGGGGCCAACGTCCTGACTTTC
CASSWTGTYSGANVLTF
>-|TRBV7-9|TRBJ2-1|-
TGTGCCAGCAGCCCGGTGAGCGGAGAAACCTACAATGAGCAGTTCTTC
CASSPVSGETYNEQFF
>-|TRBV20-1|TRBJ2-7|-
TGCAGTGCCGTGGGGGCCTACGAGCAGTACTTC
CSAVGAYEQYF
>-|TRBV9|TRBJ1-1|-
TGTGCCAGCAGCGTGCGGGGGGTGAACACTGAAGCTTTCTTT
CASSVRGVNTEAFF
>-|TRBV9|TRBJ1-5|-
TGTGCCAGCAGTCGCGCCTGGGGGGATAGCAATCAGCCCCAGCATTTT
CASSRAWGDSNQPQHF
>-|TRBV9|TRBJ1-1|-
TGTGCCAGCAGCGTTGGTGGGACACCAAACACTGAAGCTTTCTTT
CASSVGGTPNTEAFF
>-|TRBV28|TRBJ1-1|-
TGTGCCAGCAGTCCTAGGATGGGTAGCACTGAAGCTTTCTTT
CASSPRMGSTEAFF
>-|TRBV10-3|TRBJ1-4|-
TGTGCCATCAGTGAGGGGGGGGAAAAACTGTTTTTT
CAISEGGEKLFF
>-|TRBV6-1|TRBJ2-7|-
TGTGCCAGCAGTGAAGCGGACGGCCACGAGCAGTACTTC
CASSEADGHEQYF
>-|TRBV7-9|TRBJ1-3|-
TGTGCCAGCAGCCAACCAAACGGGACCCCTGGAAACACCATATATTTT
CASSQPNGTPGNTIYF
>-|TRBV5-1|TRBJ1-1|-
TGCGCCAGCAGCTTGAGCCCCGGGCCCGGGGGCGAAGCTTTCTTT
CASSLSPGPGGEAFF
>-|TRBV7-9|TRBJ1-2|-
TGTGCCAGCAGCTTAGGTTCCAGTAGCGTTAACTATGGCTACACCTTC
CASSLGSSSVNYGYTF
>-|TRBV7-3|TRBJ2-1|-
TGTGCCAGCAGCTTAGGGATAGGGGAGCAGTTCTTC
CASSLGIGEQFF
>few|TRBV15|TRBJ1-1|-
TGTGCCACCCGAAGTGGGAGAGTGGCCACTGAAGCTTTCTTT
CATRSGRVATEAFF
>-|TRBV28|TRBJ2-6|-
TGTGCCAGCAATTGGGGCTCTGGGGCCAACGTCCTGACTTTC
CASNWGSGANVLTF
>-|TRBV2|TRBJ1-1|TRBD1
TGTGCCAGCAGAGGACAGGGCCCAGAAGCTTTCTTT
CASRGQGPEAFF
>-|TRBV6-5|TRBJ1-4|TRBD1
TGTGCCAGCAGTTCAACAGGGGTAGGGAATGAAAAACTGTTTTTT
CASSSTGVGNEKLFF
>-|TRBV5-1|TRBJ1-2|-
TGCGCCAGCCGACCCGGAGACGGGAGCAAGTATGGCTACACCTTC
CASRPGDGSKYGYTF
>-|TRBV5-1|TRBJ2-7|-
TGCGCCAGCAGTTACCGACAGCCCCCTTACGAGCAGTACTTC
CASSYRQPPYEQYF
>-|TRBV14|TRBJ1-2|-
TGTGCCAGCAGCCAAGTCGTCAATTCTGCTCGGGGCTACACCTTC
CASSQVVNSARGYTF
>-|TRBV10-2|TRBJ2-7|-
TGCGCCTCGCGGCGGGCAGGACCCTACGAGCAGTACTTC
CASRRAGPYEQYF
>-|TRBV7-2|TRBJ2-3|TRBD2
TGTGCCAGCAGCGAGGGGACTAGCGTTAGGACGCAGTATTTT
CASSEGTSVRTQYF
>-|TRBV29-1|TRBJ1-1|TRBD1
TGCAGCGTTCGAGCAGGGGGCAAGTCGGGGACTGAAGCTTTCTTT
CSVRAGGKSGTEAFF
>once|TRBV7-9|TRBJ1-4|TRBD1
TGTGCCAGCAGCTTCGGGACAGAGGATGAAAAACTGTTTTTT
CASSFGTEDEKLFF
>-|TRBV7-6|TRBJ1-4|-
TGTGCCAGCAGCTTAGCGGGGGGCCGTGTTGAAAAACTGTTTTTT
CASSLAGGRVEKLFF
>-|TRBV6-1|TRBJ1-2|-
TGTGCCAGCAGTGAAACCCACGGCTATGGCTACACCTTC
CASSETHGYGYTF
>-|TRBV28|TRBJ1-6|-
TGTGCCAGCAGTTCCCGCAGGGGATCTTATAATTCACCCCTCCACTTT
CASSSRRGSYNSPLHF
>-|TRBV10-1|TRBJ2-2|TRBD2
TGCGCCAGCAGTGAGGGTTGCGTCCTAGCGGTGGCCGGGGAGCTGTTTTTT
CASSEGCVLAVAGELFF